This TCR beta chain was sequenced for a study of memory B cells and T cells in multiple sclerosis. Separate sequencing covered autoproliferating (CFSE-dim) and non-proliferating (CFSE-high) T cells from stimulus-free culture. Replicate wells were pooled after more than 6 days of stimulus-free culture of 5x10^7 CFSE-labeled PBMCs. Without exogenous stimuli, around 0.5 uM CFSE-labeled PBMCs were cultured serum-free. V was pared by 6 bases and J by 2 bases, with 13 bases between. CDR3 length equals 13 residues. The germline CDR1 and CDR2 sequences are SQVTM and ANQGSEA. As concerns this clone: Its cognate antigen is unknown.

Some clones are missing from TCRdb's copy, which holds only in-frame ones; the method was immunoSEQ multiplex PCR. Here the sample spans about 45,000 clones, roughly 87% being singletons. The sequence came from a human donor with multiple sclerosis. Sequenced sample: PBMCs from blood kept in culture. The chain joins TRBV29-1 to TRBJ1-1; D unresolved. The CDR3 sequence: CSVVPAVNTEAFF. The CDR3 nucleotides are TGCAGCGTGGTCCCAGCAGTCAACACTGAAGCTTTCTTT.